Included here is one T cell receptor (beta chain) sequence, with context. The sample is drawn from a study of blood T cell repertoires in COVID-19. As for the study in general: Some COVID-19 samples were acute and others convalescent; all came from the United States, Italy and Spain.

Clones were sequenced by immunoSEQ multiplex PCR, and TCRdb holds only the in-frame ones, with some missing. The data show around 320,000 clones, just under 90% seen once. Adults between about 18 and 89 years of age took part from 24 US areas. Participant-given clinical history determined each cohort assignment. Within 2 weeks before study entry, exposed participants met a COVID-19 case. The CDR3 is 17 residues long. The germline V gene has CDR1 SGHRS and CDR2 YFSETQ. The V end was cut by 0 bases, the J end by 4 bases, with 19 bases between. The TCR comes from a woman in her forties or fifties who had been exposed to COVID-19. The material sequenced was PBMCs or T cells enriched from blood (not recorded which). This chain joins TRBV5-1 and TRBJ1-2; the D is unclear. The CDR3 sequence: CASSLEASGHPAYGYTF. CDR3 in DNA: TGCGCCAGCAGCTTGGAGGCTTCAGGTCACCCCGCCTATGGCTACACCTTC.